Listed here are 19 T cell receptor beta chains from one sample, sequenced in a study of vaccination and CD4 T cells after COVID-19. Oncomine TCR Beta short-read sequencing was applied to DNA from cultured CD4+ T cells. TCRdb passed the PCR reads through MiXCR, listing each CDR3 protein once. The sample consists of about 21,000 distinct CDR3 sequences, under 80% of them appearing once. The treatment: roughly 10-day PBMC culture with coronavirus spike peptide pools or control peptides (ViraFEST assay). The antigens for these receptors are not known. Sequencing used CD4+ T cells from blood, cultured in vitro, obtained before SARS-CoV-2 vaccination. The receptor set was obtained from a human donor who received a COVID-19 vaccine.

V gene TRBV12-3 or TRBV12-4 combines with J gene TRBJ2-7; TRBD2 is a possible D gene (6 bases). The CDR3 is 16 amino acids. The V gene lost 5 bases and the J gene lost 2 bases, with 19 bases spanning the gap. CDR3 amino acids: CASSPSGIGGPYEQYF. The CDR3 bases are TGTGCCAGCAGTCCCTCCGGGATCGGGGGTCCCTACGAGCAGTACTTC.

This chain joins TRBV12-3 or TRBV12-4 and TRBJ2-6; 9 bases line up with TRBD1. With V trimmed by 3 bases and J by 3 bases, 3 bases remained unmatched. This CDR3 has 16 residues. The CDR3 region has the DNA TGTGCCAGCAGTTTCACAGGGGGCGGTGGGGCCAACGTCCTGACTTTC. It encodes CASSFTGGGGANVLTF.

The CDR3 nucleotides read TGTGCCAGCAGTGAACAGGGGGCGCCGGGCAATCAGCCCCAGCATTTT. Amino acid sequence: CASSEQGAPGNQPQHF. The chain carries TRBV6-1 and TRBJ1-5; 8 positions agree with TRBD1. The CDR3 runs to 16 residues. Germline V gene sequence: CDR1 MNHNS, CDR2 SASEGT. The V gene end was trimmed by 2 bases and the J gene end by 2 bases; junction bases not matched to a gene: 5.

The V and J genes are TRBV2 and TRBJ1-1; 9 bases agree with TRBD1. CDR1 is SNHLY and CDR2 is FYNNEI in the germline V gene. The CDR3 totals 15 residues. V lost 6 bases, J lost 0 bases, and 5 bases stayed unmatched. CDR3 nucleotide sequence: TGTGCCAGCAGGGACAGGGGATTTCTGAACACTGAAGCTTTCTTT. It translates to CASRDRGFLNTEAFF.

The chain has TRBV20-1 and TRBJ1-4; D is undetermined. V was pared by 1 base and J by 11 bases, with 14 bases between. Germline CDR1 DFQATT, CDR2 SNEGSKA (reference sequence). The CDR3 is 13 residues long. The CDR3 sequence is CSARGPTGRKLFF. For the CDR3, the DNA is TGCAGTGCTAGAGGCCCTACGGGGAGGAAACTGTTTTTT.

The chain carries TRBV5-5 and TRBJ2-7; unclear D gene. The V end was cut by 1 base, the J end by 6 bases, with 8 bases between. The CDR3 has 12 residues. The germline V gene encodes CDR1 SGHKS and CDR2 YYEKEE (reference sequence). The CDR3: CASSLSSGEQYF. The CDR3 DNA reads TGTGCCAGCAGCTTGTCATCGGGCGAGCAGTACTTC.

The chain combines TRBV27 with TRBJ1-4, with D possibly TRBD1 on 6 matching bases. The CDR3 runs 15 residues. Germline CDR1 MNHEY, CDR2 SMNVEV (reference sequence). Trimming shortened V by 6 bases and J by 4 bases, and 15 bases separated the two germline ends. CDR3 DNA sequence: TGTGCCAGCAGACGAAACGGACAGCTTAATGAAAAACTGTTTTTT. It translates to CASRRNGQLNEKLFF.

The rearrangement uses TRBV10-3 and TRBJ1-2, with 8 bases that match TRBD1. V lost 6 bases and J lost 0; bases outside the gene matches: 9. CDR1 and CDR2 from the germline V gene are ENHRY and SYGVKD. The CDR3 extends over 16 amino acids. This CDR3 is CAISSGQGGANYGYTF. The CDR3 DNA reads as TGTGCCATCAGCTCCGGACAGGGTGGTGCTAACTATGGCTACACCTTC.

This clonotype has only a few counts. The rearrangement links TRBV23-1 to TRBJ2-3; 11 nucleotides match TRBD2. TRBV23-1 is given ORF status, its function remaining uncertain. V was clipped by 5 bases and J by 7 bases; unmatched bases: 8. The CDR3 runs to 15 residues. The CDR3 region has the DNA TGCGCCAGCAGTAGACTAGCGGGGCCTTGCTATACGCAGTATTTT. Protein product: CASSRLAGPCYTQYF.

J is TRBJ2-5 and V is TRBV7-9; 11 bases are shared with TRBD2. Germline assignment: CDR1 SEHNR and CDR2 FQNEAQ (reference sequence). CDR3 length equals 18 residues. After removal of 0 bases from V and 5 bases from J, the junction contained 11 bases not matched to a gene. The DNA for the CDR3 is TGTGCCAGCAGCTTAGCGCCCATGGTACTAGCGGGGGTGGAGACCCAGTACTTC. It is translated as CASSLAPMVLAGVETQYF.

This clonotype was recorded a few times. The V and J genes are TRBV30 and TRBJ1-1, with a tentative D call TRBD1 (5 bases). This CDR3 spans 17 amino acids. Between the trimmed V and J ends, which lost 0 bases and 1 base, there was a span of 18 bases. Germline V lookup: CDR1 GTSNPN, CDR2 SVGIG (reference sequence). The CDR3 spells CAWSVQRWRTTNTEAFF. For the CDR3, the DNA is TGTGCCTGGAGTGTACAGAGATGGAGGACAACGAACACTGAAGCTTTCTTT.

The rearrangement links TRBV2 to TRBJ1-5; 8 nucleotides line up with TRBD1. Trimming cost V 4 bases and J 6 bases; bases outside gene matches: 5. This CDR3 has 14 residues. The germline gives CDR1 SNHLY, CDR2 FYNNEI. The CDR3 DNA reads as TGTGCCAGCAGTGCCGACAGGGGAGGTCAGCCCCAGCATTTT. Its protein is CASSADRGGQPQHF.

The genes are TRBV15 and TRBJ1-2, with a weak D call TRBD1 (5 bases). CDR1 and CDR2 (germline): LNHNV, YYDKDF (reference sequence). Trimming shortened V by 1 base and J by 4 bases, and 10 bases separated the two germline ends. This CDR3 spans 14 amino acids. The CDR3 DNA follows: TGTGCCACCAGCAGAGGGGGTACAGGCTATGGCTACACCTTC. It translates to CATSRGGTGYGYTF.

In this sample, this clonotype turned up a few times. The rearrangement links TRBV7-9 to TRBJ1-1; the D is unclear. Trimming cost V 5 bases and J 5 bases, with 12 bases left between them. The CDR3 consists of 13 residues. Germline V gene data show CDR1 as SEHNR and CDR2 as FQNEAQ (reference sequence). This CDR3 is CASSPPGGTEAFF. In DNA, the CDR3 is TGTGCCAGCAGCCCCCCCGGTGGGACTGAAGCTTTCTTT.

The rearrangement joins TRBV7-9 to TRBJ1-2, with 8 bases lining up with TRBD1. Germline values: CDR1 SEHNR, CDR2 FQNEAQ (reference sequence). This CDR3 has 16 amino acids. Trimming removed 6 bases from V and 4 bases from J; junction bases left unmatched: 13. The CDR3 reads CASSLQGPGQGYGYTF. In DNA, the CDR3 is TGTGCCAGCAGTCTCCAGGGGCCTGGACAGGGCTATGGCTACACCTTC.

The chain recombines TRBV7-2 with TRBJ2-1; the D call may be TRBD1 or TRBD2 (5 bases each). The CDR3 extends over 16 amino acids. The V and J ends lost 1 base and 0 bases respectively, with 10 bases between them. Germline CDR1 SGHTA, CDR2 FQGNSA. As DNA, the CDR3 is TGTGCCAGCAGCTTAGGAGGGGACCTCTCCTACAATGAGCAGTTCTTC. It specifies CASSLGGDLSYNEQFF.

The CDR3 nucleotides are TGCAGCGTTACGGACAGGGGCCGCAACTATGGCTACACCTTC. As protein: CSVTDRGRNYGYTF. V is TRBV29-1 and J is TRBJ1-2, with 9 bases that match TRBD1. The germline gives CDR1 SQVTM, CDR2 ANQGSEA. CDR3 length equals 14 residues. V lost 5 bases to trimming and J lost 2 bases; unmatched junction nucleotides: 6.

The CDR3 DNA is TGTGCCAGCAGTGAACCCCCGACACTTCGGGAGACCCAGTACTTC. It encodes CASSEPPTLRETQYF. V usage is TRBV6-1 and J usage is TRBJ2-5; D uncertain. Trimming stripped 2 bases from V and 5 bases from J, with 15 bases between. Looked up from germline, CDR1 is MNHNS and CDR2 is SASEGT. The CDR3 contains 15 residues.

This chain joins TRBV25-1 and TRBJ1-3; a possible D gene is TRBD1 (5 bases). V was shortened by 1 base and J by 2 bases, with 9 bases between the two germline ends. Germline lookup yields CDR1 MGHDK and CDR2 SYGVNS. The CDR3 is 15 amino acids. Here the CDR3 reads CASSEFRGAGNTIYF. As DNA, the CDR3 is TGTGCCAGCAGTGAATTCCGGGGGGCTGGAAACACCATATATTTT.